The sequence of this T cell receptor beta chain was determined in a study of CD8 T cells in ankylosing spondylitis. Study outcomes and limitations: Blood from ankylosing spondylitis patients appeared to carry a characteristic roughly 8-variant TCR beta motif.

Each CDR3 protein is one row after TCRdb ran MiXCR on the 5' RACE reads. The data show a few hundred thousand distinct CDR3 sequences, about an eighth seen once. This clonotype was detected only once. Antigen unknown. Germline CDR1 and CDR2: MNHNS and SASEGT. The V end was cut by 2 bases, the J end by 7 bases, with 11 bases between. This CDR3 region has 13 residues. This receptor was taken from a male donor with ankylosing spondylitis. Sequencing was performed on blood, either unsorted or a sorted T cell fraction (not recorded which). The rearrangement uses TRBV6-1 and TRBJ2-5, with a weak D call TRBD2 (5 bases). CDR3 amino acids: CASSETPAGTQYF. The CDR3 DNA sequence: TGTGCCAGCAGTGAAACTCCGGCGGGGACCCAGTACTTC.